This is a list of T cell receptor beta chains from one sample in a study of CD8 T cells in ankylosing spondylitis. Via MiXCR, TCRdb re-called the 5' RACE reads, giving one row per CDR3 protein. Among about 130,000 distinct CDR3 sequences, roughly an eighth were seen once, and the ten largest hold just under 3%. The material sequenced was blood, either unsorted or a sorted T cell fraction (not recorded which). The source is a female donor with ankylosing spondylitis or in good health (not recorded which). CDR3s leave out the opening cysteine and the closing phenylalanine or tryptophan.

CDR3: ASSKWGREETQY
J: TRBJ2-5
V: TRBV6-1
length: 12

CDR3: ASWNREGSYGYT
J: TRBJ1-2
V: TRBV5-6
length: 12

CDR3: ASSPSGGEAETQY
J: TRBJ2-3
V: TRBV7-3
length: 13

CDR3: ASSKETSLNTEAF
J: TRBJ1-1
V: TRBV21-1
length: 13

CDR3: ASSFGLAGGSDTQY
J: TRBJ2-3
V: TRBV5-1
length: 14

CDR3: ASSSSDPGVYEQY
J: TRBJ2-7
V: TRBV12-3/TRBV12-4
length: 13

CDR3: ASSFRNQETQY
J: TRBJ2-5
V: TRBV12-3/TRBV12-4
length: 11

CDR3: ASSLASRPNYEQY
J: TRBJ2-7
V: TRBV27
length: 13

CDR3: ASTGTANTGELF
J: TRBJ2-2
V: TRBV7-2
length: 12

CDR3: ASSAGTGGHEQY
J: TRBJ2-7
V: TRBV2
length: 12

CDR3: ASSIRTAYEQY
J: TRBJ2-7
V: TRBV12-3/TRBV12-4
length: 11

CDR3: ASSLEAGNTDTQY
J: TRBJ2-3
V: TRBV5-1
length: 13

CDR3: ASSLNGAAYNEQF
J: TRBJ2-1
V: TRBV5-1
length: 13

CDR3: SASPTGPYNEQF
J: TRBJ2-1
V: TRBV20-1
length: 12

CDR3: ASSLVTTTDTQY
J: TRBJ2-3
V: TRBV13
length: 12

CDR3: ASSFVSALETQY
J: TRBJ2-5
V: TRBV7-9
length: 12

CDR3: ASSFGGSPGELF
J: TRBJ2-2
V: TRBV12-3/TRBV12-4
length: 12

CDR3: ASSLTSGGPSF
J: TRBJ2-1
V: TRBV7-2
length: 11

CDR3: ASNDGGSYNEQF
J: TRBJ2-1
V: TRBV4-1
length: 12

CDR3: ASSLMGGAGDTQY
J: TRBJ2-3
V: TRBV5-5
length: 13

CDR3: ASSSRDPRDTQY
J: TRBJ2-3
V: TRBV11-2
length: 12

CDR3: ASTFDSSYGYT
J: TRBJ1-2
V: TRBV19
length: 11

CDR3: ASSSGQGSSPLH
J: TRBJ1-6
V: TRBV12-3/TRBV12-4
length: 12

CDR3: SALDRGGNQPQH
J: TRBJ1-5
V: TRBV20-1
length: 12

CDR3: ASSRQGQPRETQY
J: TRBJ2-5
V: TRBV11-2
length: 13

CDR3: SARDLSGGARNEQF
J: TRBJ2-1
V: TRBV20-1
length: 14

CDR3: ASRPPDNYGYT
J: TRBJ1-2
V: TRBV12-3/TRBV12-4
length: 11

CDR3: SARGNNEKLF
J: TRBJ1-4
V: TRBV20-1
length: 10

CDR3: ASSGGGSYEQY
J: TRBJ2-7
V: TRBV5-4
length: 11

CDR3: ASSGYPRETQY
J: TRBJ2-5
V: TRBV5-1
length: 11

CDR3: ASSHETGNGYT
J: TRBJ1-2
V: TRBV4-2
length: 11

CDR3: ASNQLAGVRNNEQF
J: TRBJ2-1
V: TRBV6-2/TRBV6-3
length: 14

CDR3: ASRIGGTQY
J: TRBJ2-5
V: TRBV6-5
length: 9

CDR3: ASSPWTGAEEKLF
J: TRBJ1-4
V: TRBV12-3/TRBV12-4
length: 13

CDR3: ASSTQGTNEKLF
J: TRBJ1-4
V: TRBV7-9
length: 12

CDR3: ASSQTGLGLAF
J: TRBJ1-1
V: TRBV4-1
length: 11

CDR3: ASSLGRSKGLTDTQY
J: TRBJ2-3
V: TRBV12-3/TRBV12-4
length: 15

CDR3: ASRLGASGNEKLF
J: TRBJ1-4
V: TRBV19
length: 13

CDR3: ASSLPSDAKNILY
J: TRBJ2-4
V: TRBV5-1
length: 13

CDR3: ASSEVGDRETAF
J: TRBJ1-1
V: TRBV5-1
length: 12

CDR3: ASSDGPNQPQH
J: TRBJ1-5
V: TRBV10-2
length: 11

CDR3: ASSFGSNTEAF
J: TRBJ1-1
V: TRBV7-9
length: 11

CDR3: ASSFGTTYNEQF
J: TRBJ2-1
V: TRBV12-3/TRBV12-4
length: 12

CDR3: ASSPRGEDRVATEAF
J: TRBJ1-1
V: TRBV18
length: 15

CDR3: ASSRDRPYEQY
J: TRBJ2-7
V: TRBV28
length: 11

CDR3: ASSLVLGATGGNQPQH
J: TRBJ1-5
V: TRBV12-3/TRBV12-4
length: 16

CDR3: ASSPVGNGRLNNEQF
J: TRBJ2-1
V: TRBV5-1
length: 15

CDR3: ASSARTGRNTGELF
J: TRBJ2-2
V: TRBV12-3/TRBV12-4
length: 14

CDR3: ASRVDRGQETQY
J: TRBJ2-5
V: TRBV6-1
length: 12

CDR3: ASSPTGTANYGYT
J: TRBJ1-2
V: TRBV7-9
length: 13

CDR3: ASTLERGAGDTQY
J: TRBJ2-3
V: TRBV5-1
length: 13

CDR3: ASSLSRTYEQY
J: TRBJ2-7
V: TRBV7-8
length: 11